The 7 T cell receptor beta chains listed next were all sequenced from one sample in a study of T cell responses to AZD1222 COVID-19 vaccine. Generated by immunoSEQ multiplex PCR, the TCRdb table keeps only in-frame clones and is missing some. Among 85,000 to 100,000 clones listed, approximately 91% were seen once. Material: peripheral blood, obtained 28 days after the second AZD1222 dose. These TCRs come from an adult who received the AZD1222 COVID-19 vaccine.

This clone has only a few counts. J is TRBJ2-5 and V is TRBV27; 7 nucleotides line up with TRBD2. After removal of 8 bases from V and 1 base from J, the junction contained 4 bases not matched to a gene. This CDR3 spans 13 amino acids. Germline CDR1 and CDR2: MNHEY and SMNVEV (reference sequence). The CDR3 sequence is CASPPGGQETQYF. CDR3 in DNA: TGTGCCAGCCCTCCGGGGGGCCAAGAGACCCAGTACTTC.

This chain uses TRBV5-1 with TRBJ2-2; D gene unclear. The CDR3 runs 13 residues. The germline V gene encodes CDR1 SGHRS and CDR2 YFSETQ. V gave up 0 bases and J gave up 8 bases, with 8 bases separating them. The CDR3 protein is CASSLGPTGELFF. CDR3 in DNA: TGCGCCAGCAGCTTGGGCCCTACTGGGGAGCTGTTTTTT.

In its sample, this clone was seen a few times. The rearrangement joins TRBV29-1 to TRBJ2-5, with 7 positions matching TRBD1. Germline CDR1 reads SQVTM; CDR2 reads ANQGSEA. The CDR3 loop spans 13 amino acids. After removal of 2 bases from V and 7 bases from J, the junction contained 7 bases not matched to a gene. The CDR3 protein is CSVETGQVGTQYF. DNA for the CDR3: TGCAGCGTTGAAACCGGACAGGTTGGGACCCAGTACTTC.

Details on this clone: The germline gene is not matched at one end of the junction; a read error may be the cause. The chain couples TRBV7-7 to TRBJ2-7, with 10 bases that match TRBD2. This CDR3 comprises 14 residues. CDR1 is SSHAT and CDR2 is FNYEAQ in the germline V gene (reference sequence). In nucleotides, the CDR3 is TGTGCTAGCAGCCCAGGACTAGCGGTGGGGGAGCAGTACTTC. It specifies CASSPGLAVGEQYF.

The rearrangement uses TRBV9 and TRBJ2-2, with 10 nucleotides matching TRBD2. The CDR3 loop spans 17 amino acids. Trimming removed 4 bases from V and 1 base from J; junction bases left unmatched: 7. Germline assignment: CDR1 SGDLS and CDR2 YYNGEE. CDR3 protein: CASSITRLAGNTGELFF. CDR3 DNA: TGTGCCAGCAGCATTACTAGACTAGCGGGGAACACCGGGGAGCTGTTTTTT.

This clone was picked up one time. CDR3 nucleotide sequence: TGTGCCAGCAGCTCGGGGGGCAGAACCAACGAGCAGTTCTTC. Translated, it gives CASSSGGRTNEQFF. The chain links TRBV7-9 to TRBJ2-1; D is possibly TRBD2 (7 bases). V lost 4 bases and J lost 10, with 17 bases in between. The CDR3 extends over 14 amino acids. From germline, CDR1 is SEHNR and CDR2 FQNEAQ (reference sequence).

CDR3 region: CASSETQINQPQHF. The CDR3 region has the DNA TGTGCCAGCAGCGAGACTCAGATCAATCAGCCCCAGCATTTT. The gene calls are TRBV7-8 and TRBJ1-5; no clear D gene. V was trimmed by 5 bases and J by 3 bases, leaving 11 bases between them. Germline V gives CDR1 SGHVS, CDR2 FQNEAQ. The CDR3 spans 14 residues.